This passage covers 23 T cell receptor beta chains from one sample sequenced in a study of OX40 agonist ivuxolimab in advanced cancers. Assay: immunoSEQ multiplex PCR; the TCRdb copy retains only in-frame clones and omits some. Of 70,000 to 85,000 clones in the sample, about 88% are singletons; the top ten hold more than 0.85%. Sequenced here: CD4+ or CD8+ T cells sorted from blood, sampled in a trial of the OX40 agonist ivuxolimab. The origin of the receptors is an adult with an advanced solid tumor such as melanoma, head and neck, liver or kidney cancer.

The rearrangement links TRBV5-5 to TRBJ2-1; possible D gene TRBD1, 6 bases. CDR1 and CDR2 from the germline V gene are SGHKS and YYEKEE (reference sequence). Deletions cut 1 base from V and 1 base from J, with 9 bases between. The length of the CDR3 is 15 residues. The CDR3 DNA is TGTGCCAGCAGCTTGAGAGGGGGATCCTACAATGAGCAGTTCTTC. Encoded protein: CASSLRGGSYNEQFF.

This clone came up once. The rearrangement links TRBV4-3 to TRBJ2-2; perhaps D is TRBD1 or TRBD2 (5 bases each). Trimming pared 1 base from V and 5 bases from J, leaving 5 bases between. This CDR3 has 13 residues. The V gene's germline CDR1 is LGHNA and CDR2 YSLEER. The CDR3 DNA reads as TGCGCCAGCAGCCAAGGGGGGACCGGGGAGCTGTTTTTT. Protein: CASSQGGTGELFF.

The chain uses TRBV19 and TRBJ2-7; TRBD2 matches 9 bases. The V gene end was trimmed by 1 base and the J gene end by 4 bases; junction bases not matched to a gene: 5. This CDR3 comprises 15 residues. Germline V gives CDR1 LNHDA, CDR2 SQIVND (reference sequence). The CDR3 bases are TGTGCCAGTAGTATAGTGGCGGGGGGGCCTTACGAGCAGTACTTC. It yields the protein CASSIVAGGPYEQYF.

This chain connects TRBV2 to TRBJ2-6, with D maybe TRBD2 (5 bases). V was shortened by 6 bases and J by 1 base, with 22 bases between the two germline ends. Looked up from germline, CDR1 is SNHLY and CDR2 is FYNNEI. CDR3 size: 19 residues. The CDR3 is CASRFGVGKGGSGANVLTF. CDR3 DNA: TGTGCCAGCAGATTCGGGGTAGGGAAAGGTGGTTCTGGGGCCAACGTCCTGACTTTC. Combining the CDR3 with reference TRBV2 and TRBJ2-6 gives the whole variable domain EPEVTQTPSHQVTQMGQEVILRCVPISNHLYFYWYRQILGQKVEFLVSFYNNEISEKSEIFDDQFSVERPDGSNFTLKIRSTKLEDSAMYFCASRFGVGKGGSGANVLTFGAGSRLTVL.

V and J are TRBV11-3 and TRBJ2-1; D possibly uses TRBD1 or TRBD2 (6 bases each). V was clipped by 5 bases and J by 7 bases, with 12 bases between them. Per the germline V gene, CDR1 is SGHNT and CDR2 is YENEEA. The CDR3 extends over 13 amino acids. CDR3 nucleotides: TGTGCCAGCAGCCACCTAGGGGGGAATGAGCAGTTCTTC. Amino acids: CASSHLGGNEQFF.

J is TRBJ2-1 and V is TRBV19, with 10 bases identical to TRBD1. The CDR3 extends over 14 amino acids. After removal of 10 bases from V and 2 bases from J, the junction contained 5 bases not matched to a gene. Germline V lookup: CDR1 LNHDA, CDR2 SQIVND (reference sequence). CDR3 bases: TGTGCCACCCGGGGACAGGGGACCTACAATGAGCAGTTCTTC. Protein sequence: CATRGQGTYNEQFF.

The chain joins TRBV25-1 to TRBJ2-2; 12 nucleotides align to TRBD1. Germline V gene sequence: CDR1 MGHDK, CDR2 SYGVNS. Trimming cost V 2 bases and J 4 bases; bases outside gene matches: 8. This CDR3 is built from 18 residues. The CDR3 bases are TGTGCCAGCAGTGAAATCCCGGGACAGGGGGCTTCCACCGGGGAGCTGTTTTTT. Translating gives CASSEIPGQGASTGELFF. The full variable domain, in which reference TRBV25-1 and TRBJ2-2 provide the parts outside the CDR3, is EADIYQTPRYLVIGTGKKITLECSQTMGHDKMYWYQQDPGMELHLIHYSYGVNSTEKGDLSSESTVSRIRTEHFPLTLESARPSHTSQYLCASSEIPGQGASTGELFFGEGSRLTVL.

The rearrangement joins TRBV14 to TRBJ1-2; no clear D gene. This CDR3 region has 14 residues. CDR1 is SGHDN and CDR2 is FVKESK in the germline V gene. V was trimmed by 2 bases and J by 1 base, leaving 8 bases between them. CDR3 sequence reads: CASSQSLYNYGYTF. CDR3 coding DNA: TGTGCCAGCAGCCAATCACTTTATAACTATGGCTACACCTTC.

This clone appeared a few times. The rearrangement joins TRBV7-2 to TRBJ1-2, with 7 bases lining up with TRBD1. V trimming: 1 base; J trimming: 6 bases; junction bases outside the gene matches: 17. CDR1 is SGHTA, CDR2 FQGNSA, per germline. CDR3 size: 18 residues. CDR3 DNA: TGTGCCAGCAGCTTAGTTTTCGGGCAGGGGGTCTTTGGTGATGGCTACACCTTC. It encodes CASSLVFGQGVFGDGYTF. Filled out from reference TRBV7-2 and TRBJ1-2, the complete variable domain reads GAGVSQSPSNKVTEKGKDVELRCDPISGHTALYWYRQSLGQGLEFLIYFQGNSAPDKSGLPSDRFSAERTGGSVSTLTIQRTQQEDSAVYLCASSLVFGQGVFGDGYTFGSGTRLTVV.

The CDR3 bases are TGTGCCAGCAGTTACACGGCAGGGCGCGTGGGGGCTTTCTTT. It specifies CASSYTAGRVGAFF. The rearrangement joins TRBV6-5 to TRBJ1-1; D possibly corresponds to TRBD1 (5 bases). The CDR3 has 14 residues. Per the germline V gene, CDR1 is MNHEY and CDR2 is SVGAGI. The germline V and J ends were trimmed by 2 bases and 11 bases, with 18 bases remaining between them.

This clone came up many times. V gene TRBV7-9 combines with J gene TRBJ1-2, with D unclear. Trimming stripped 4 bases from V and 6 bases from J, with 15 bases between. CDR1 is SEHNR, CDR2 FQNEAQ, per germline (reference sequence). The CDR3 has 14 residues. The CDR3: CASSSEAQRDGYTF. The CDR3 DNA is TGTGCCAGCAGCTCTGAGGCGCAACGGGATGGCTACACCTTC.

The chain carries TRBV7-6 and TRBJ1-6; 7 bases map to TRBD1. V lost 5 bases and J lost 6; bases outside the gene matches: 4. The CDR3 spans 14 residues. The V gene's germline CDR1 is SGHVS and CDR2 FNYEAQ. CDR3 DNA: TGTGCCAGCAGCCTGGGACAGTCTAATTCACCCCTCCACTTT. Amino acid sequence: CASSLGQSNSPLHF.

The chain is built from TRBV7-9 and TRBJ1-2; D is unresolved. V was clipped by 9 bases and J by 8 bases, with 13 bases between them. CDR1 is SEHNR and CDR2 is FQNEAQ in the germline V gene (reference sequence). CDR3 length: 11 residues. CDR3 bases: TGTGCCAGTAATATCGCCGGGGGCTACACCTTC. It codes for CASNIAGGYTF.

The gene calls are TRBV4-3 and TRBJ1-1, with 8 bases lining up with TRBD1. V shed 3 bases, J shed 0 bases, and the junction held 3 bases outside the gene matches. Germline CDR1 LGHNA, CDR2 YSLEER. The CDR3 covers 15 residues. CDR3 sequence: CASSQDRALNTEAFF. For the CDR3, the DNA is TGCGCCAGCAGCCAGGACAGGGCATTGAACACTGAAGCTTTCTTT.

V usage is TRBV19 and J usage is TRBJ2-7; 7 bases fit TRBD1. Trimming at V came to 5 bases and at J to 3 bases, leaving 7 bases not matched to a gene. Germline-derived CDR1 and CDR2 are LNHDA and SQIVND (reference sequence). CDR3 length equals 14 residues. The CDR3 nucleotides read TGTGCCAGTAGTCAGACAGGGATAAACTACGAGCAGTACTTC. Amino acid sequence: CASSQTGINYEQYF. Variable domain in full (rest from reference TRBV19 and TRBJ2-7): DGGITQSPKYLFRKEGQNVTLSCEQNLNHDAMYWYRQDPGQGLRLIYYSQIVNDFQKGDIAEGYSVSREKKESFPLTVTSAQKNPTAFYLCASSQTGINYEQYFGPGTRLTVT.

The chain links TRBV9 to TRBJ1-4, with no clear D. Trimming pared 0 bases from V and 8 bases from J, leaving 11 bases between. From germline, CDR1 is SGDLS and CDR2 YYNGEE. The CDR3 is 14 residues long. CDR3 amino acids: CASSVGPGGEKLFF. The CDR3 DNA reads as TGTGCCAGCAGCGTAGGCCCCGGCGGCGAAAAACTGTTTTTT.

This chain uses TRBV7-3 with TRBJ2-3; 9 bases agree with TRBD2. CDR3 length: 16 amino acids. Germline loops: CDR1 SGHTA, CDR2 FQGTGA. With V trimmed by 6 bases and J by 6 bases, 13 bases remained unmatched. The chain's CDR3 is CASSPMASGASDTQYF. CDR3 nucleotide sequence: TGTGCCAGCAGTCCGATGGCTAGCGGGGCAAGCGATACGCAGTATTTT.

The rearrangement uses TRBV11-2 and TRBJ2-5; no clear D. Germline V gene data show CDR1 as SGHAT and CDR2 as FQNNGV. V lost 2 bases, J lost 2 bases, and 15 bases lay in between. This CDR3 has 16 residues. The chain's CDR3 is CASSLRLLGFQETQYF. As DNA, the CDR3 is TGTGCCAGCAGCTTACGCCTATTGGGCTTTCAAGAGACCCAGTACTTC.

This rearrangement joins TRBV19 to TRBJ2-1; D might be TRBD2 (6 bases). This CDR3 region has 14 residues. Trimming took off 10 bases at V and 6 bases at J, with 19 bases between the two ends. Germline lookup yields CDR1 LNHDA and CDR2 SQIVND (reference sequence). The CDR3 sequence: CATTAAVGGNEQFF. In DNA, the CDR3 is TGTGCCACTACAGCGGCGGTGGGGGGCAATGAGCAGTTCTTC.

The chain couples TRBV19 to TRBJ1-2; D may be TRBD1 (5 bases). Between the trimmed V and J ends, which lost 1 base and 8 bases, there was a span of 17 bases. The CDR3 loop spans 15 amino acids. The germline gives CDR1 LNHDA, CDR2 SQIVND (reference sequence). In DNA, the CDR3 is TGTGCCAGTAGTATAGCCGCAGGGAGGGGAAGCGGCTACACCTTC. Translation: CASSIAAGRGSGYTF. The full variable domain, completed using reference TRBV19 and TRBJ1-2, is DGGITQSPKYLFRKEGQNVTLSCEQNLNHDAMYWYRQDPGQGLRLIYYSQIVNDFQKGDIAEGYSVSREKKESFPLTVTSAQKNPTAFYLCASSIAAGRGSGYTFGSGTRLTVV.

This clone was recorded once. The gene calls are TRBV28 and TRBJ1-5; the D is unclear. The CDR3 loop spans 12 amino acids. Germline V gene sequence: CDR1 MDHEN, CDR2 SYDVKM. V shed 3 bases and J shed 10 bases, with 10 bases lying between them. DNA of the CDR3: TGTGCCAGCAGTTTCCCGGGTAGCCCCCAGCATTTT. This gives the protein CASSFPGSPQHF.

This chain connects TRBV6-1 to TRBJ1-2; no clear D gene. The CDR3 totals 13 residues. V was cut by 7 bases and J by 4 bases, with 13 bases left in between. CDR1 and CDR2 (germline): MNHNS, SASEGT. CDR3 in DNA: TGTGCCAGCATACGGGATGGAGCCTATGGCTACACCTTC. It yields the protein CASIRDGAYGYTF.

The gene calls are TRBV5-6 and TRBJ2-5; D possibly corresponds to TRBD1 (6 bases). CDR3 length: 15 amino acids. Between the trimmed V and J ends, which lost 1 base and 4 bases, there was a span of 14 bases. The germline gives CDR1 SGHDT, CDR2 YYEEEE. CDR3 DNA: TGTGCCAGCAGCTTGCGGGTTTTAGGGGGAGAGACCCAGTACTTC. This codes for CASSLRVLGGETQYF.